The TCR beta chain described here comes from a study of T cell changes during pregnancy in multiple sclerosis. Only in-frame clones appear in the TCRdb table, and some are missing; sequencing was by immunoSEQ multiplex PCR. The profile shows some 60,000 clones, just over 90% of them singletons. This CDR3 is built from 17 residues. From germline, CDR1 is MGHRA and CDR2 YSYEKL. The ends were cut back, 1 base at V and 3 bases at J, with 18 bases in the middle. The origin of this receptor is a female donor with multiple sclerosis, enrolled in a pregnancy study. Sequences were derived from peripheral blood, sampled in the second trimester of pregnancy. The chain uses TRBV4-1 and TRBJ1-2, with D perhaps TRBD1 (5 bases). CDR3 DNA: TGCGCCAGCAGCCAAGTCAAAGGGGCCCGCCAGGACTATGGCTACACCTTC. It encodes CASSQVKGARQDYGYTF.